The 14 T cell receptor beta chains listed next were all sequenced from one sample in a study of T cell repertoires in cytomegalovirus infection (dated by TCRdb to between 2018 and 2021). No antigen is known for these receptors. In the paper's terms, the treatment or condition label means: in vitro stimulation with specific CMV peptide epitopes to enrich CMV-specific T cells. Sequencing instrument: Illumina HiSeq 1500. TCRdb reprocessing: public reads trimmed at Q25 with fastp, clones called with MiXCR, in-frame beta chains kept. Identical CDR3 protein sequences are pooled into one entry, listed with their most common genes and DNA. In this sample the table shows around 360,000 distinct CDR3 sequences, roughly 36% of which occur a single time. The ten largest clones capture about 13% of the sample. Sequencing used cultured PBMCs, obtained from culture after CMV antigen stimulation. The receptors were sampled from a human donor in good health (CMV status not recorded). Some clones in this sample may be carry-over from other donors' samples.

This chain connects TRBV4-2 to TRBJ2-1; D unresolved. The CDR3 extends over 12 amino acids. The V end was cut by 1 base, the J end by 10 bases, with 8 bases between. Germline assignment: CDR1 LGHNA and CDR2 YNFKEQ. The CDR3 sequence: CASSQVGREQFF. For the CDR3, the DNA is TGTGCCAGCAGCCAAGTTGGCCGCGAGCAGTTCTTC.

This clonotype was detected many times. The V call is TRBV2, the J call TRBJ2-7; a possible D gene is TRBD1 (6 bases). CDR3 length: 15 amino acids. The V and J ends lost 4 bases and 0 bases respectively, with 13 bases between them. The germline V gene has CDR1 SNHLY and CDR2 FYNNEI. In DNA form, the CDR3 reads TGTGCCAGCAGTGCTCACAGGGATAGCTCCTACGAGCAGTACTTC. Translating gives CASSAHRDSSYEQYF.

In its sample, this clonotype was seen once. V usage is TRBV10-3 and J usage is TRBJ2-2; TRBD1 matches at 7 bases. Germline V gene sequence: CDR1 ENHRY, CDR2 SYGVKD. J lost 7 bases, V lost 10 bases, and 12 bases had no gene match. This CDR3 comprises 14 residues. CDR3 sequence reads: CATTPTGVSGELFF. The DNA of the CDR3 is TGTGCCACGACCCCTACAGGGGTCAGCGGGGAGCTGTTTTTT.

The CDR3 region has the DNA TGTGCCAGCAGCTTCCTCACAGGGGGCCTGCGGGGCACTGAAGCTTTCTTT. Its translation: CASSFLTGGLRGTEAFF. The genes are TRBV7-2 and TRBJ1-1, with 9 bases aligning to TRBD1. Germline V gene data show CDR1 as SGHTA and CDR2 as FQGNSA. Unmatched junction bases numbered 12, after V lost 3 bases and J lost 4 bases. The CDR3 is 17 amino acids. Complete variable domain (other parts from reference TRBV7-2 and TRBJ1-1): GAGVSQSPSNKVTEKGKDVELRCDPISGHTALYWYRQSLGQGLEFLIYFQGNSAPDKSGLPSDRFSAERTGGSVSTLTIQRTQQEDSAVYLCASSFLTGGLRGTEAFFGQGTRLTVV.

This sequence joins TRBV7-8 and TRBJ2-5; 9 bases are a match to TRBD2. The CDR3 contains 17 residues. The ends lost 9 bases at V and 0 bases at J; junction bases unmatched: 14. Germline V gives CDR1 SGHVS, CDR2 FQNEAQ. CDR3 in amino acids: CASLERLAGIDQETQYF. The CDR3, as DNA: TGTGCCAGTTTGGAGCGGCTAGCGGGGATAGACCAAGAGACCCAGTACTTC.

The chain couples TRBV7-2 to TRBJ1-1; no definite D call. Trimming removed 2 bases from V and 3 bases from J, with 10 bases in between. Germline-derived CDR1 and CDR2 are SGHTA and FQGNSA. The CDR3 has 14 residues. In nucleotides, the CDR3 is TGTGCCAGCAGCTTACGTCTCCGGGACACTGAAGCTTTCTTT. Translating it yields CASSLRLRDTEAFF.

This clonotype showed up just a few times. The CDR3 bases are TGTGCCAGCAGCTTAGTAGGGGCGGGGGGCGGGGGTAGCACAGATACGCAGTATTTT. It specifies CASSLVGAGGGGSTDTQYF. The rearrangement joins TRBV7-2 to TRBJ2-3; 8 bases are shared with TRBD2. The CDR3 totals 19 residues. V was pared by 1 base and J by 0 bases, with 12 bases of the junction left unmatched. The germline CDR1 and CDR2 sequences are SGHTA and FQGNSA.

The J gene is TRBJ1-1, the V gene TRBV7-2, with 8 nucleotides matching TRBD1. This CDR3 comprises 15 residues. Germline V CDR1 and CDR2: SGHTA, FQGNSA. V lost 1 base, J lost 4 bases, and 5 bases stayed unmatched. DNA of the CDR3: TGTGCCAGCAGCTTAGAAAGGACAGGGCGCACTGAAGCTTTCTTT. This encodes CASSLERTGRTEAFF.

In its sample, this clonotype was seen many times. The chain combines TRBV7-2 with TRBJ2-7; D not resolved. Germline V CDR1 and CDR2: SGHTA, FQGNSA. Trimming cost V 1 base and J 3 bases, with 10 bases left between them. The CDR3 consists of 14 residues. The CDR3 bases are TGTGCCAGCAGCTTAGTAAGGACCGACTACGAGCAGTACTTC. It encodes CASSLVRTDYEQYF.

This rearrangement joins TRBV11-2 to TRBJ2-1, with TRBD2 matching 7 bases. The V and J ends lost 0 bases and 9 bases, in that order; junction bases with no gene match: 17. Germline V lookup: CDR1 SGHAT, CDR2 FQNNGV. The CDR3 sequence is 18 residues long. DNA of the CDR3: TGTGCCAGCAGCTTAGATCTCAGCGTCGCGGGGGTTCGGGGTGAGCAGTTCTTC. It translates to CASSLDLSVAGVRGEQFF.

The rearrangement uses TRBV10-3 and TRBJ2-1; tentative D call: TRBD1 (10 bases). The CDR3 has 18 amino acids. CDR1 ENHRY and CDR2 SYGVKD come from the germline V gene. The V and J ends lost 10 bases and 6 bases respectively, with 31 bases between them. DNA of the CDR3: TGTGCCACCGCCGGGACAGGGGCAAAGCGGGAGGTGGGCAATGAGCAGTTCTTC. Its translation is CATAGTGAKREVGNEQFF.

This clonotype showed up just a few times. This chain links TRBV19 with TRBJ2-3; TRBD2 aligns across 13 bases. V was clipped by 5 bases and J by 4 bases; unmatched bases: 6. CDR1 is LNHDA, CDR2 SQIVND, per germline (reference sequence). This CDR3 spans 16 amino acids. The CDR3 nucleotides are TGTGCCAGTAGTTTCGGACTAGCGGGAGAGGCAGATACGCAGTATTTT. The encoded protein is CASSFGLAGEADTQYF.

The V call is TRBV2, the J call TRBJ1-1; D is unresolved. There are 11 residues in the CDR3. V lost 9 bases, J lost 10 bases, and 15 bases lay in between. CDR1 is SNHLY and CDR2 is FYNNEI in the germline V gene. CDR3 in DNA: TGTGCCAGTACGGCGGAGGCTCGAGCTTTCTTT. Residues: CASTAEARAFF.

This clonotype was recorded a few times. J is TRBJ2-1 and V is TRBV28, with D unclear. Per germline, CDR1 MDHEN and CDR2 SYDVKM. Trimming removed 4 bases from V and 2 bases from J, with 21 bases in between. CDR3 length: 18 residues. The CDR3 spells CASSSLLDGLLTYNEQFF. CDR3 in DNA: TGTGCCAGCAGTTCCCTACTCGACGGGTTACTTACCTACAATGAGCAGTTCTTC.